This T cell receptor (beta chain) appears in the sequencing data of a study of cytomegalovirus exposure and HLA in healthy donors. On the study more broadly: The 120 validation repertoires used the same platform as the 550 to 700 first-cohort repertoires (as reported by a later analysis).

Study outcomes and limitations: Reports showed the classifier diagnosing cytomegalovirus status with high specificity and sensitivity. In a later analysis, first-cohort TCR clusters were found to tend to co-occur in the 120 or so validation repertoires.

Germline V gene lookup returns CDR1 SGHDT and CDR2 YYEEEE. This CDR3 is built from 13 residues. V was clipped by 2 bases and J by 7 bases, with 12 bases between them. Sequenced by immunoSEQ multiplex PCR; TCRdb stores in-frame clones only, minus some. The sample lists approximately 200,000 clones, just over 90% occurring once. With respect to this clone: Its target is unknown.

Sequencing was done on a sample of PBMCs. This sequence joins TRBV5-6 and TRBJ1-1; D unresolved. The receptor comes from a woman aged 18-35 years in good health and CMV-seronegative. CDR3 in amino acids: CASSLYRGGEAFF. In DNA form, the CDR3 reads TGTGCCAGCAGCTTATATAGAGGAGGTGAAGCTTTCTTT.